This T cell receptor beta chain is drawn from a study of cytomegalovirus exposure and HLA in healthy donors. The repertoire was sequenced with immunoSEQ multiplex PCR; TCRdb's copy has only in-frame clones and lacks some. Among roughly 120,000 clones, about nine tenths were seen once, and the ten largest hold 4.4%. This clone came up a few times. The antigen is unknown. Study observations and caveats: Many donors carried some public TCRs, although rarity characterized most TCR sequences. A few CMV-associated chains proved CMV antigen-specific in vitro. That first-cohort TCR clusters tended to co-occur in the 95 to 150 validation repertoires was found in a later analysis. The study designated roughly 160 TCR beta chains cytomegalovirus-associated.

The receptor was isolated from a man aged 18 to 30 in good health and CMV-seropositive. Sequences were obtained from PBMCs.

The CDR3 sequence is CASSFFGEQYF. The CDR3 region has the DNA TGTGCCAGCAGTTTTTTCGGCGAGCAGTACTTC. The V gene is TRBV27, the J gene TRBJ2-7; D gene unclear. The V and J ends lost 3 bases and 6 bases respectively, with 6 bases between them. The germline CDR1 and CDR2 sequences are MNHEY and SMNVEV (reference sequence). CDR3 length: 11 residues.